The 11 T cell receptor beta chains below come from one sample, sequenced in a study of blood T cell repertoires in COVID-19. The protocol was immunoSEQ multiplex PCR, while the TCRdb copy is restricted to in-frame clones and leaves out a portion. The table includes 170,000 or so clones, more than 85% detected once. Sample: peripheral blood. The receptors derive from a man aged 60-69 years with COVID-19, enrolled during active disease.

This chain connects TRBV7-2 to TRBJ1-2; 10 nucleotides agree with TRBD1. The CDR3 runs to 16 residues. V lost 1 base, J lost 2 bases, and 4 bases stayed unmatched. Germline assignment: CDR1 SGHTA and CDR2 FQGNSA. The CDR3 nucleotides read TGTGCCAGCAGCTTAGATTGGGGACAGGGGAACTATGGCTACACCTTC. This codes for CASSLDWGQGNYGYTF.

The rearrangement joins TRBV18 to TRBJ2-1; 8 bases match TRBD1. The CDR3 loop spans 14 amino acids. The germline CDR1 and CDR2 sequences are KGHSH and LQKENI. With V trimmed by 3 bases and J by 9 bases, 7 bases remained unmatched. The CDR3 loop is CASSPRTGMGEQFF. Here the CDR3 DNA reads TGTGCCAGCTCACCCCGGACAGGGATGGGTGAGCAGTTCTTC.

The chain recombines TRBV5-4 with TRBJ1-2; 7 bases are shared with TRBD1. CDR3 length equals 13 residues. Looked up from germline, CDR1 is SGHNT and CDR2 is YYREEE (reference sequence). Germline trimming cut 3 bases from V and 2 bases from J; bases unmatched to any gene: 1. DNA of the CDR3: TGTGCCAGCAGCTGGGGACAGAACTATGGCTACACCTTC. Translating gives CASSWGQNYGYTF.

J is TRBJ2-3 and V is TRBV4-2; maybe TRBD1 (5 bases). Trimming shortened V by 1 base and J by 4 bases, and 9 bases separated the two germline ends. Germline V gene lookup returns CDR1 LGHNA and CDR2 YNFKEQ. This CDR3 is 14 amino acids long. The CDR3 loop is CASSQGRAPDTQYF. The DNA of the CDR3 is TGTGCCAGCAGCCAAGGCAGGGCCCCAGATACGCAGTATTTT.

The rearrangement links TRBV2 to TRBJ1-1; 9 nucleotides agree with TRBD1. The germline V gene has CDR1 SNHLY and CDR2 FYNNEI. The CDR3 is made up of 15 amino acids. V dropped 6 bases and J dropped 3; count of bases not matched to a gene: 8. Written as DNA, the CDR3 is TGTGCCAGCAGGGCCGGGACAGGGCTTTACACTGAAGCTTTCTTT. Translating it yields CASRAGTGLYTEAFF.

This chain uses TRBV2 with TRBJ2-1; TRBD1 agrees at 11 bases. The V segment lost 6 bases and the J segment 1 base; nucleotides outside the gene matches: 8. Per the germline V gene, CDR1 is SNHLY and CDR2 is FYNNEI. This CDR3 spans 17 amino acids. The CDR3 reads CASRDGQGAMSYNEQFF. CDR3 bases: TGTGCCAGCAGGGACGGACAGGGGGCCATGTCCTACAATGAGCAGTTCTTC.

The rearrangement joins TRBV25-1 to TRBJ2-3; TRBD1 agrees at 7 bases. V shed 4 bases and J 2 bases; nucleotides not matched to a gene: 6. The CDR3 has 15 residues. The germline gives CDR1 MGHDK, CDR2 SYGVNS. CDR3 in DNA: TGTGCCAGCAGTGTCGGAGACAGGGTCACAGATACGCAGTATTTT. Its protein is CASSVGDRVTDTQYF.

J is TRBJ1-1 and V is TRBV23-1; D is undetermined. TRBV23-1 qualifies as an ORF whose function is uncertain. V was pared by 8 bases and J by 6 bases, with 10 bases between. The length of the CDR3 is 11 residues. The CDR3 spells CASPRLPEAFF. In DNA, the CDR3 is TGCGCCAGCCCTCGGTTGCCTGAAGCTTTCTTT.

This CDR3 reads CASSFLIAGAPEQYF. CDR3 bases: TGTGCCAGCAGCTTCCTTATCGCAGGGGCGCCCGAGCAGTACTTC. This chain links TRBV7-2 with TRBJ2-7; maybe TRBD1 (6 bases). Trimming took 3 bases from V and 6 from J, leaving 18 bases between them. CDR1 SGHTA and CDR2 FQGNSA come from the germline V gene. This CDR3 contains 15 residues.

This chain connects TRBV7-6 to TRBJ2-1, with 7 bases identical to TRBD2. The CDR3 covers 16 residues. V dropped 0 bases and J dropped 6; count of bases not matched to a gene: 8. Germline V CDR1 and CDR2: SGHVS, FNYEAQ. CDR3 nucleotide sequence: TGTGCCAGCAGCTTAGCGAGTGGGCGGGGGAGCAATGAGCAGTTCTTC. Translated: CASSLASGRGSNEQFF.

The chain employs TRBV7-9 and TRBJ1-1, with D perhaps TRBD1 (5 bases). This CDR3 is 14 amino acids long. CDR1 SEHNR and CDR2 FQNEAQ come from the germline V gene (reference sequence). Trimming cost V 1 base and J 2 bases, with 8 bases left between them. The CDR3 sequence: CASSLVQGNTEAFF. The CDR3 DNA reads as TGTGCCAGCAGCTTAGTTCAGGGAAACACTGAAGCTTTCTTT.